The entry below gives a single T cell receptor (beta chain) sequence along with its context. Its antigen is unidentified. Stated time point: cycle 4 day 1 (C4D1), after less than 7 weeks of nivolumab. After autologous stem cell transplantation all patients relapsed, and prior brentuximab vedotin exposure differed between cohorts. Best overall response was complete response, partial response or progressive disease in these relapsed/refractory classical Hodgkin lymphoma patients. This CDR3 is 11 amino acids long. The V end was cut by 4 bases, the J end by 4 bases, with 4 bases between. CDR1 is LNHDA and CDR2 is SQIVND in the germline V gene (reference sequence). This specimen comes from a study of PD-1 blockade in classical Hodgkin lymphoma. Study findings and constraints: Relative to healthy donors, newly diagnosed patients reportedly had lower baseline TCR diversity, which was reported as lower still in relapsed/refractory patients. Exclusion applied to patients who initiated nivolumab less than 1 year following ASCT. The diversity seen at baseline in complete responders resembled that of newly diagnosed patients.

Using immunoSEQ multiplex PCR, the repertoire was profiled, and TCRdb retains in-frame clones only, with some absent. The table has 25,000 to 35,000 clones, less than 75% seen once. The chain employs TRBV19 and TRBJ1-1; D not certain. The sequencing here drew on peripheral blood mononuclear cells (PBMCs), taken before the fourth cycle of nivolumab. The clonotype originates from a human donor with classical Hodgkin lymphoma. The CDR3 sequence is CASSRGTEAFF. CDR3 bases: TGTGCCAGTAGTAGGGGCACTGAAGCTTTCTTT.